This passage covers 8 T cell receptor beta chains from one sample sequenced in a study of cytomegalovirus exposure and HLA in healthy donors. PCR amplification relied on 60 Vbeta primers (plus 13 Jbeta primers). Only in-frame clones appear in the TCRdb table, and some are missing; sequencing was by immunoSEQ multiplex PCR. The top ten hold under 3% of the sample, which has over 150,000 clones, roughly 76% seen once. Sequencing was done on a sample of PBMCs. These receptors all come from a male donor in good health and CMV-seronegative.

The chain couples TRBV7-7 to TRBJ2-7; D may be TRBD1 (5 bases). The CDR3 is 14 amino acids. V was pared by 1 base and J by 6 bases, with 13 bases between. Germline V gives CDR1 SSHAT, CDR2 FNYEAQ (reference sequence). The CDR3 spells CASSLELQAGEQYF. CDR3 DNA sequence: TGTGCCAGCAGCTTAGAGTTACAGGCTGGCGAGCAGTACTTC.

This clone was seen a single time. The chain joins TRBV12-2 to TRBJ1-6; TRBD1 is the table's D call and was not checked against the DNA. TRBV12-2 constitutes a pseudogene. CDR3 size: 20 residues. The CDR3 sequence is CASRPRVWSWTDRQNSPLHF. The CDR3 DNA follows: TGTGCAAGTCGCCCACGTGTATGGTCTTGGACGGACAGACAGAATTCACCCCTCCACTTT.

The chain uses TRBV6-5 and TRBJ1-1; D unresolved. Trimming removed 6 bases at V and 0 bases at J, with 11 bases between. The CDR3 covers 14 residues. Germline values: CDR1 MNHEY, CDR2 SVGAGI. CDR3 sequence reads: CASREIGMNTEAFF. The CDR3 DNA sequence: TGTGCCAGCAGGGAGATAGGCATGAACACTGAAGCTTTCTTT.

V and J are TRBV19 and TRBJ2-2; D not resolved. V lost 2 bases to trimming and J lost 1 base, with 2 bases between them. CDR3 length: 13 residues. Germline loops: CDR1 LNHDA, CDR2 SQIVND (reference sequence). The CDR3 DNA reads TGTGCCAGTAGTATACAGAACACCGGGGAGCTGTTTTTT. Translating gives CASSIQNTGELFF.

The rearrangement joins TRBV5-1 to TRBJ1-3, with a possible D match to TRBD1 (6 bases). Germline CDR1 is SGHRS and CDR2 is YFSETQ. There are 16 residues in the CDR3. Trimming shortened V by 4 bases and J by 2 bases, and 16 bases separated the two germline ends. CDR3 protein: CASSQNRVATGNTIYF. The CDR3 DNA reads TGCGCCAGCAGCCAAAACAGGGTAGCGACTGGAAACACCATATATTTT.

The chain employs TRBV7-2 and TRBJ2-5, with D possibly matching TRBD1 (8 bases). This CDR3 spans 17 amino acids. The germline CDR1 and CDR2 sequences are SGHTA and FQGNSA. V was trimmed by 8 bases and J by 5 bases, leaving 27 bases between them. The CDR3 DNA follows: TGTGCCAGCGAGGGGAGGGGGCAGGGGGCCCCTTTTGAGACCCAGTACTTC. Its protein is CASEGRGQGAPFETQYF.

This chain connects TRBV5-1 to TRBJ1-4, with D perhaps TRBD1 (6 bases). This CDR3 has 15 residues. Germline-derived CDR1 and CDR2 are SGHRS and YFSETQ. V lost 4 bases and J lost 6, with 16 bases in between. In DNA, the CDR3 is TGCGCCAGCAGCGTATCAGGGGAAGCTTATGAAAAACTGTTTTTT. Amino acids: CASSVSGEAYEKLFF. The whole variable domain, remainder taken from reference TRBV5-1 and TRBJ1-4, is KAGVTQTPRYLIKTRGQQVTLSCSPISGHRSVSWYQQTPGQGLQFLFEYFSETQRNKGNFPGRFSGRQFSNSRSEMNVSTLELGDSALYLCASSVSGEAYEKLFFGSGTQLSVL.

The chain links TRBV19 to TRBJ2-1, with D possibly TRBD2 on 5 matching bases. The CDR3 runs 15 residues. Germline CDR1 LNHDA, CDR2 SQIVND (reference sequence). V was cut by 5 bases and J by 8 bases, with 19 bases left in between. Here the CDR3 DNA reads TGTGCCAGTAGTTATGAGGGTGATGATGGGGATGAGCAGTTCTTC. Translated: CASSYEGDDGDEQFF.